This TCR beta chain came from a study of shared T cell receptors in the human thymus. Method: immunoSEQ multiplex PCR; TCRdb's copy keeps in-frame clones and lacks some. The sample gives approximately 760,000 clones, 80% to 90% of which show up once; around 0.0094% is in the top ten. A further study also used this sample, focusing on human thymus T cells. That source adds: Resections that were taken during corrective heart surgery supplied the thymus tissue. Related research described thymic repertoires that were highly overlapping among unrelated individuals.

The sequencing input was thymocytes. The sequence was collected from a girl under three years old with a congenital heart defect.

CDR3 DNA sequence: TGTGCCTGGAGTGTCCCCGGGACAGGGGAATATAATTCACCCCTCCACTTT. Translating it yields CAWSVPGTGEYNSPLHF. The chain has TRBV30 and TRBJ1-6, with 10 bases fitting TRBD1. This CDR3 has 17 amino acids. From germline, CDR1 is GTSNPN and CDR2 SVGIG (reference sequence). With 0 bases clipped from V and 4 bases from J, the junction kept 6 bases outside the gene matches.